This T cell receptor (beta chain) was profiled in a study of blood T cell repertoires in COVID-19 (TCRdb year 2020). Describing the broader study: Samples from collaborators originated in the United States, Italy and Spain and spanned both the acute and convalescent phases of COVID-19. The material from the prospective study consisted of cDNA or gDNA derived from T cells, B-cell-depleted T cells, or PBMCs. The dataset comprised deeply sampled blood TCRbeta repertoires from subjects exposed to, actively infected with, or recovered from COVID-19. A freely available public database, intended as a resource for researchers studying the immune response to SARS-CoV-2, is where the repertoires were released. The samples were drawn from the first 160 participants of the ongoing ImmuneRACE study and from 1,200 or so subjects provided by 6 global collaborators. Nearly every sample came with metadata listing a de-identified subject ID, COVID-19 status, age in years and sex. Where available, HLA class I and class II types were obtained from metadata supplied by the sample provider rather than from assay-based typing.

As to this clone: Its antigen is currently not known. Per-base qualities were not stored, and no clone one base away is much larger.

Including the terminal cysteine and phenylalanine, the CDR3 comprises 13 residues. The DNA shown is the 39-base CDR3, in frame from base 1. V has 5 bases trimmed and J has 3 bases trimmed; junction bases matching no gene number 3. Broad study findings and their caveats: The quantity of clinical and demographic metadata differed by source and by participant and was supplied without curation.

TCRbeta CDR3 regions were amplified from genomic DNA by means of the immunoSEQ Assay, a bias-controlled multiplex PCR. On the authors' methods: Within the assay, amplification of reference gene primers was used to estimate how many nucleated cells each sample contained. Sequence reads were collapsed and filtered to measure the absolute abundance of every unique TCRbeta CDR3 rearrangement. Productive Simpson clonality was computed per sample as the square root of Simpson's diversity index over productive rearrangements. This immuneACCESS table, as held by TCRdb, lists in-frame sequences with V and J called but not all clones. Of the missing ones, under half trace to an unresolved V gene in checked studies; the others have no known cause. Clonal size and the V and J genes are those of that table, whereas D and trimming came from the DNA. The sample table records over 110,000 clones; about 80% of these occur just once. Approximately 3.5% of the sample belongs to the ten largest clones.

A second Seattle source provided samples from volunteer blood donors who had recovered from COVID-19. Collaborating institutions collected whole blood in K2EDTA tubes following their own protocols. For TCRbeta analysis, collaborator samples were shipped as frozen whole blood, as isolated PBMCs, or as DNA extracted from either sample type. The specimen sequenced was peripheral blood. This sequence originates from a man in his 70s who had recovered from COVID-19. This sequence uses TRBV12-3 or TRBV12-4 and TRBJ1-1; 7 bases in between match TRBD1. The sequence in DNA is TGTGCCAGCAGTGTTGACAGGGACACTGAAGCTTTCTTT. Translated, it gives CASSVDRDTEAFF.